This TCR beta chain came from a study of cytomegalovirus exposure and HLA in healthy donors. Germline CDR1 is SGHRS and CDR2 is YFSETQ. V shed 4 bases, J shed 7 bases, and the junction held 7 bases outside the gene matches. The CDR3 loop spans 14 amino acids. 13 Jbeta primers and 60 Vbeta primers were used for the PCR. TCRdb's copy holds only in-frame clones and misses some; the assay was immunoSEQ multiplex PCR. The table lists 150,000 to 200,000 clones, approximately 85% of them singletons. The sequence was obtained from a man aged 18 to 30 in good health and CMV-seropositive. Input material: PBMCs. The chain joins TRBV5-1 to TRBJ2-4, with 8 bases lining up with TRBD1. The CDR3 DNA reads as TGCGCCAGCAGCCCGGACAGGGTGGGGAACATTCAGTACTTC. Amino acids: CASSPDRVGNIQYF.